This paragraph covers one T cell receptor beta chain sequence. It has no known antigen specificity. No clone much larger than this one lies a single base away; base qualities are absent. Cut back by 4 bases and 6 bases, the V and J ends lie 20 bases apart. The germline V gene specifies SGHDT as CDR1 and YYEEEE as CDR2. The CDR3 measures 15 amino acids from cysteine to phenylalanine. The only DNA kept is the CDR3, 45 bases in frame from the first base. This sample stems from a study of T cell responses to AZD1222 COVID-19 vaccine (dated by TCRdb to 2020 to 2022). Regarding the complete study: A total of about 240 trial participants underwent TCR sequencing, of whom around 200 received two doses of AZD1222 and some 26 received two doses of the MenACWY control vaccine. Enrollment into the trials was organized by age into subgroups of 18-55, 56-69 and 70-plus years, and those subgroups contained approximately 150, 30 and 60 TCR-sequenced participants, respectively. Overall study results and their limits: After two AZD1222 doses, spike-specific TCR breadth and depth were significantly higher than at day 0 and than in MenACWY recipients. Reportedly, almost half of the unique spike-specific TCRs recognized epitopes lying outside the regions that are mutated in the B.1.351 and B.1.1.7 variants. Because no samples from the day 14 peak response were available, repertoires could be characterized only after the peak T cell response. Conclusions about previously exposed vaccinees are limited because only a handful of AZD1222 recipients were SARS-CoV-2 seropositive at baseline. Participants were mostly white British and included more females than males, and it was suggested by the authors that clonal diversity may have been underestimated. In the small 56-69-year group, the increase in depth fell short of significance, most likely because of low power. CD4 TCRs associated with the vaccine covered the entire spike protein, and the dominant responses were in regions 160-218 and 743-854.

The time point label corresponds to: about 28 days (+/-7) after the second vaccine dose. AZD1222 recipients whose second dose came at about 4 weeks and those whose second dose came at about 12 weeks were combined into one group, since spike-specific TCR depth and breadth did not differ between the two schedules. The vaccinee samples were drawn from two UK trials, COV001 and COV002, one of which was a single-blind randomized controlled phase 2/3 trial testing AZD1222 (ChAdOx1 nCoV-19) in healthy adults. Trial participant PBMC samples were collected at day 0 and day 28 after the second dose for TCRbeta chain sequencing. The CDR3 regions of human TCRbeta chains were analyzed by immunosequencing. The study's own analysis went as follows. Repertoire TCRs were checked for matches against a reference library of SARS-CoV-2-specific TCRs that had been generated using the MIRA antigen-specificity platform. Breadth meant the fraction of unique TCRs that were SARS-CoV-2-associated, whereas depth meant the fraction of total T cells that were SARS-CoV-2-associated. Each spike-specific TCR was assigned to its reactive spike region and to a CD4 or CD8 class using the MIRA data. Log10-transformed breadth and depth values were compared by one-way ANOVA with Sidak's multiple comparisons tests. TCRdb re-hosts the immuneACCESS table, in-frame sequences only. Its copies lack some clones; in the studies checked, an unresolved V gene accounts for under half of them, and the cause for the rest is not known. From that table come the V and J calls and clone size; the DNA was used to work out D and trimming. The sample data list around 120,000 clones, and about 85% of these were observed just once. Around 2.3% of the sample comes from the top ten.

The sequence was collected from an adult who received the AZD1222 COVID-19 vaccine. The sample in question was peripheral blood, obtained 28 days after the second AZD1222 dose. The rearrangement joined TRBV5-6 to TRBJ2-7; no D gene can be assigned with confidence. The DNA sequence is TGTGCCAGCAGCCCGGACCCTGAAACATCGGGCGAGCAGTACTTC. It specifies CASSPDPETSGEQYF. Outside the CDR3, residues come from the reference TRBV5-6 and TRBJ2-7 proteins, so the full variable domain is: DAGVTQSPTHLIKTRGQQVTLRCSPKSGHDTVSWYQQALGQGPQFIFQYYEEEERQRGNFPDRFSGHQFPNYSSELNVNALLLGDSALYLCASSPDPETSGEQYFGPGTRLTVT.